These T cell receptor beta chains were read from a single sample in a study of cytomegalovirus exposure and HLA in healthy donors. Here immunoSEQ multiplex PCR was the method, and the copy in TCRdb shows in-frame clones only, minus some. In the table there are approximately 140,000 clones, 75% to 80% of which are singletons. The sequenced sample was PBMCs. All receptors come from a woman aged 40 to 49 in good health and CMV-seropositive. Each CDR3 is given with its conserved first and last residue. The D gene is left open where the match is weak. Clone size, where shown, is once, few, many, or a class for clones that have expanded.

V gene: TRBV5-1
J gene: TRBJ2-5
D gene: TRBD2
clone size: once
CDR3 protein: CASSLIAGDETQYF
CDR3 DNA: TGCGCCAGCAGCTTGATTGCGGGAGACGAGACCCAGTACTTC

V gene: TRBV30
J gene: TRBJ2-5
D gene: TRBD1
clone size: -
CDR3 protein: CAWSDYPGTARRETQYF
CDR3 DNA: TGTGCCTGGAGCGATTATCCCGGGACAGCCCGGCGGGAGACCCAGTACTTC

V gene: TRBV7-8
J gene: TRBJ2-2
D gene: -
clone size: -
CDR3 protein: CASSSRVGAPRDTGELFF
CDR3 DNA: TGTGCCAGCAGCTCCCGCGTGGGGGCCCCTAGAGACACCGGGGAGCTGTTTTTT

V gene: TRBV5-6
J gene: TRBJ2-2
D gene: TRBD2
clone size: few
CDR3 protein: CASSFWLAGATGELFF
CDR3 DNA: TGTGCCAGCAGCTTTTGGCTAGCGGGAGCCACCGGGGAGCTGTTTTTT

V gene: TRBV7-9
J gene: TRBJ2-3
D gene: -
clone size: -
CDR3 protein: CASSFGGVTDTQYF
CDR3 DNA: TGTGCCAGCAGCTTTGGCGGGGTCACAGATACGCAGTATTTT

V gene: TRBV5-8
J gene: TRBJ2-3
D gene: -
clone size: -
CDR3 protein: CASSGRYERRTDTQYF
CDR3 DNA: TGTGCCAGCAGCGGGCGCTACGAGAGACGCACAGATACGCAGTATTTT

V gene: TRBV18
J gene: TRBJ1-2
D gene: TRBD1
clone size: -
CDR3 protein: CASSRGVGQSYGYTF
CDR3 DNA: TGTGCCAGCTCACGCGGTGTGGGACAGAGCTATGGCTACACCTTC

V gene: TRBV7-6
J gene: TRBJ2-7
D gene: -
clone size: -
CDR3 protein: CASSPPRGEQYF
CDR3 DNA: TGTGCCAGCAGCCCACCCCGGGGGGAGCAGTACTTC

V gene: TRBV30
J gene: TRBJ2-3
D gene: -
clone size: few
CDR3 protein: CAWSGGSTDTQYF
CDR3 DNA: TGTGCCTGGAGTGGAGGGAGTACAGATACGCAGTATTTT

V gene: TRBV5-1
J gene: TRBJ1-1
D gene: -
clone size: -
CDR3 protein: CASSLRGEMNTEAFF
CDR3 DNA: TGCGCCAGCAGCTTGCGGGGGGAAATGAACACTGAAGCTTTCTTT

V gene: TRBV2
J gene: TRBJ2-1
D gene: -
clone size: -
CDR3 protein: CASSEAAPEQFF
CDR3 DNA: TGTGCCAGCAGTGAAGCGGCTCCCGAGCAGTTCTTC

V gene: TRBV27
J gene: TRBJ2-1
D gene: -
clone size: few
CDR3 protein: CASSLGGAFNEQFF
CDR3 DNA: TGTGCCAGCAGTTTAGGCGGGGCTTTCAATGAGCAGTTCTTC

V gene: TRBV5-4
J gene: TRBJ2-2
D gene: TRBD2
clone size: -
CDR3 protein: CAGSRAGGPDGELFF
CDR3 DNA: TGTGCCGGTTCGAGGGCGGGAGGGCCTGACGGGGAGCTGTTTTTT

V gene: TRBV7-2
J gene: TRBJ2-3
D gene: -
clone size: -
CDR3 protein: CASSRRFEADTQYF
CDR3 DNA: TGTGCCAGCAGCCGACGTTTTGAGGCAGATACGCAGTATTTT

V gene: TRBV28
J gene: TRBJ2-1
D gene: -
clone size: -
CDR3 protein: CASSGPLRQSQIF
CDR3 DNA: TGTGCCAGCAGCGGCCCTCTCCGACAGTCGCAGATCTTC

V gene: TRBV10-3
J gene: TRBJ2-4
D gene: TRBD2
clone size: -
CDR3 protein: CATTPSAGGNIQYF
CDR3 DNA: TGTGCCACCACCCCATCGGCGGGAGGAAACATTCAGTACTTC

V gene: TRBV10-2
J gene: TRBJ2-1
D gene: TRBD2
clone size: -
CDR3 protein: CASNTGTSGYNEQFF
CDR3 DNA: TGCGCCAGCAACACCGGGACTAGCGGTTACAATGAGCAGTTCTTC

V gene: TRBV7-3
J gene: TRBJ2-1
D gene: TRBD2
clone size: once
CDR3 protein: CASSPSGSNEQFF
CDR3 DNA: TGTGCCAGCAGCCCTAGCGGGAGTAATGAGCAGTTCTTC

V gene: TRBV30
J gene: TRBJ1-2
D gene: -
clone size: -
CDR3 protein: CAWSVGGYGYTF
CDR3 DNA: TGTGCCTGGAGTGTAGGGGGCTATGGCTACACCTTC

V gene: TRBV5-1
J gene: TRBJ2-5
D gene: TRBD2
clone size: -
CDR3 protein: CASSPGTSGRRGQETQYF
CDR3 DNA: TGCGCCAGCAGCCCGGGGACTAGCGGTCGGCGGGGTCAAGAGACCCAGTACTTC

V gene: TRBV6-6
J gene: TRBJ2-1
D gene: -
clone size: few
CDR3 protein: CASSYGGSEQFF
CDR3 DNA: TGTGCCAGCAGTTACGGCGGTAGTGAGCAGTTCTTC

V gene: TRBV2
J gene: TRBJ2-7
D gene: TRBD2
clone size: -
CDR3 protein: CASRKLAGDEQYF
CDR3 DNA: TGTGCCAGCAGAAAACTAGCGGGAGACGAGCAGTACTTC

V gene: TRBV6-4
J gene: TRBJ2-7
D gene: -
clone size: once
CDR3 protein: CASSDSRLQYF
CDR3 DNA: TGTGCCAGCAGTGACTCGAGACTCCAGTACTTC

V gene: TRBV7-2
J gene: TRBJ2-1
D gene: -
clone size: once
CDR3 protein: CASSYTWNEQFF
CDR3 DNA: TGTGCCAGCAGTTACACCTGGAATGAGCAGTTCTTC

V gene: TRBV7-9
J gene: TRBJ1-1
D gene: -
clone size: -
CDR3 protein: CASSLWGQNTEAFF
CDR3 DNA: TGTGCCAGCAGCTTATGGGGCCAGAACACTGAAGCTTTCTTT

V gene: TRBV28
J gene: TRBJ2-5
D gene: TRBD2
clone size: -
CDR3 protein: CASSPEREGQETQYF
CDR3 DNA: TGTGCCAGCAGCCCCGAAAGGGAGGGCCAAGAGACCCAGTACTTC

V gene: TRBV18
J gene: TRBJ2-3
D gene: TRBD2
clone size: few
CDR3 protein: CASSRREGPLDTQYF
CDR3 DNA: TGTGCCAGCTCGCGACGGGAGGGACCACTAGATACGCAGTATTTT

V gene: TRBV7-6
J gene: TRBJ2-1
D gene: TRBD2
clone size: -
CDR3 protein: CASSSRTSSSNEQFF
CDR3 DNA: TGTGCCAGCAGCTCCCGGACTAGCAGCTCCAATGAGCAGTTCTTC